The sequence of this T cell receptor (beta chain) was determined in a study of T cells in women clearing cervical HPV infection. Overall study: Cases: HPV16-related CIN3 or worse on histology, a couple of invasive cancers. Controls gave blood once infection was undetectable; cases at lesion identification. Findings and limits, study-wide: Associations may precede or follow infection; HPV-specific or memory T cells were not isolated.

About this clone itself: Its target is not known. The read ends 3 residues before the CDR3 terminus; that terminus is restored from the germline J gene.

Using immunoSEQ multiplex PCR, the repertoire was profiled, and TCRdb retains in-frame clones only, with some absent. Recorded here are roughly 40,000 clones; the top ten clones represent 1.2%. Cervical HPV DNA detected by MY09/MY11 PCR, typed by dot-blot. The CDR3 totals 16 residues. V shed 2 bases, J shed 1 base, and the junction held 5 bases outside the gene matches. Germline V CDR1 and CDR2: MNHNS, SASEGT. The TCR sequence derives from a woman between 18 and 69 years old with a cervical HPV16 infection that either progressed to CIN3+ or cleared (not recorded which). Sequencing was performed on blood buffy coat. The J gene is TRBJ2-3, the V gene TRBV6-1; TRBD2 aligns across 8 bases. CDR3 sequence: CASSETPAGGTDTQYF. The covered CDR3 bases are TGTGCCAGCAGTGAAACCCCAGCGGGAGGCACAGATACG.